What follows are 5 T cell receptor beta chains derived from one specimen sequenced in a study of cytomegalovirus exposure and HLA in healthy donors. Primers included in the PCR were 60 Vbeta and 13 Jbeta primers. Repertoires were generated with immunoSEQ multiplex PCR, while TCRdb's copy carries only in-frame clones and drops some. The repertoire holds about 43,000 clones, with approximately 75% as singletons. Sequences were obtained from PBMCs. The source of these receptors is a man under 40 in good health and CMV-seronegative.

The rearrangement joins TRBV5-6 to TRBJ2-3; 7 bases fit TRBD1. After removal of 4 bases from V and 3 bases from J, the junction contained 11 bases not matched to a gene. Germline lookup yields CDR1 SGHDT and CDR2 YYEEEE. The CDR3 loop spans 16 amino acids. Here the CDR3 reads CASSARDSRWTDTQYF. As DNA, the CDR3 is TGTGCCAGCAGCGCCCGGGACAGCAGGTGGACAGATACGCAGTATTTT.

The genes are TRBV28 and TRBJ2-3, with TRBD1 matching over 10 bases. Germline CDR1 MDHEN, CDR2 SYDVKM. This CDR3 spans 14 amino acids. The V segment lost 5 bases and the J segment 3 bases; nucleotides outside the gene matches: 2. The CDR3 loop is CASSTGQGTDTQYF. The CDR3 DNA reads TGTGCCAGCAGTACGGGACAGGGGACAGATACGCAGTATTTT.

The CDR3 bases are TGTGCCAGCAGTCTCGGGGGGGGAACCCGAAACACCATATATTTT. Translation: CASSLGGGTRNTIYF. The genes are TRBV6-5 and TRBJ1-3; D might be TRBD1 (5 bases). The V end was cut by 5 bases, the J end by 5 bases, with 16 bases between. This CDR3 comprises 15 residues. The germline CDR1 and CDR2 sequences are MNHEY and SVGAGI.

A few counts support this clone. CDR3 protein: CASSPTTSGGLETQYF. DNA of the CDR3: TGTGCCAGCTCACCGACGACTAGCGGGGGGTTGGAGACCCAGTACTTC. The chain is built from TRBV18 and TRBJ2-5; 13 nucleotides line up with TRBD2. Germline CDR1 reads KGHSH; CDR2 reads LQKENI. The CDR3 has 16 residues. V shed 3 bases, J shed 5 bases, and the junction held 6 bases outside the gene matches.

V gene TRBV7-9 combines with J gene TRBJ2-5; 15 bases align to TRBD2. The trim removed 5 bases at V and 2 bases at J, leaving 9 bases unmatched. The CDR3 is 18 residues long. The germline CDR1 and CDR2 sequences are SEHNR and FQNEAQ (reference sequence). The DNA for the CDR3 is TGTGCCAGCAGCCGTACCGGGACTAGCGGGAGGACTCAAGAGACCCAGTACTTC. It is translated as CASSRTGTSGRTQETQYF.